Listed below are T cell receptor beta chains from one sample, sequenced in a study of blood T cell repertoires in COVID-19. TCRdb's table, derived via immunoSEQ multiplex PCR, lists solely in-frame clones and lacks some. The repertoire holds about 110,000 clones, with over 75% as singletons. The specimen was peripheral blood. All receptors derive from a woman aged 70-85 years with acute or convalescent COVID-19. The CDR3 runs from the conserved cysteine through the conserved F or W. The D gene is left open where the match is weak. Not every row has a clone size; where given, it reads once, few, many or a size class.

d_call j_call v_call clone_size cdr3_nt cdr3_aa
. TRBJ2-1 TRBV11-3 . TGTGCCAGCAGCTTAGATCGCGATGAGCAGTTCTTC CASSLDRDEQFF
. TRBJ1-4 TRBV6-5 . TGTGCCAGCAGTCGTCACAGGGCGGATAATGAAAAACTGTTTTTT CASSRHRADNEKLFF
TRBD1 TRBJ1-2 TRBV7-9 . TGTGCCAGCAGCTTTCGGGGGACAGGCTATGGCTACACCTTC CASSFRGTGYGYTF
. TRBJ2-1 TRBV19 . TGTGCCAGTAGCGCACTGGCGGTTCAGTTCTTC CASSALAVQFF
TRBD1 TRBJ1-2 TRBV28 . TGTGCCAGCAGCGTTGGGACAGGGGCCAACTATGGCTACACCTTC CASSVGTGANYGYTF
. TRBJ2-7 TRBV5-5 once TGTGCCAGCAGCTTAGGAGGGACTTCCTACGAGCAGTACTTC CASSLGGTSYEQYF
. TRBJ1-2 TRBV19 . TGTGCCAGTAGTAATCCCAGGGCGGCCTATGGCTACACCTTC CASSNPRAAYGYTF
. TRBJ2-7 TRBV5-1 . TGCGCCAGCAGCTTGACTAGCTCCTACGAGCAGTACTTC CASSLTSSYEQYF
TRBD1 TRBJ1-6 TRBV2 . TGTGCCAGCAGCCGGGACAGCTATTCACCCCTCCACTTT CASSRDSYSPLHF
TRBD2 TRBJ2-5 TRBV3-1/TRBV3-2 . TGTGCCAGCAGCCGGGCGGGAGTTGGGACGCGGAAGGAGACCCAGTACTTC CASSRAGVGTRKETQYF
. TRBJ1-5 TRBV19 . TGTGCCAGTACCTGGGGGGGACAGCCCCAGCATTTT CASTWGGQPQHF
TRBD1 TRBJ1-6 TRBV10-3 . TGTGCCATCACTCGGGACAGGGGCGATTCACCCCTCCACTTT CAITRDRGDSPLHF
TRBD1 TRBJ2-2 TRBV4-2 few TGTGCCAGCAGCCCCCGACAGGGCCCCGGGGAGCTGTTTTTT CASSPRQGPGELFF
. TRBJ1-1 TRBV28 few TGTGCCAGCAGTTCCAGTCAGACTGAAGCTTTCTTT CASSSSQTEAFF
TRBD1 TRBJ2-7 TRBV28 . TGTGCCAGCAGTTTTGGGGGCAGGGGGACGTACGAGCAGTACTTC CASSFGGRGTYEQYF
. TRBJ2-1 TRBV7-2 once TGTGCCAGCAGCTTATCCGGAGAGCATGAGCAGTTCTTC CASSLSGEHEQFF
. TRBJ2-2 TRBV7-6 once TGTGCCAGCAGCTCGGCGGGACAGAAAACATGGGCCGGGGAGCTGTTTTTT CASSSAGQKTWAGELFF
TRBD1 TRBJ1-2 TRBV20-1 . TGCAGTGCCCTCGGACAGGGCGGCTACACCTTC CSALGQGGYTF
. TRBJ1-2 TRBV7-3 . TGTGCCAGCAGCCCGGGGGGATCTAACTATGGCTACACCTTC CASSPGGSNYGYTF
. TRBJ2-1 TRBV2 . TGTGCCAGCAGTGTACAGGGTGGTGAGCAGTTCTTC CASSVQGGEQFF
. TRBJ2-2 TRBV7-8 . TGTGCCAGCAGCTTAGGGGGGACAAACACCGGGGAGCTGTTTTTT CASSLGGTNTGELFF
TRBD1 TRBJ1-4 TRBV3-1/TRBV3-2 . TGTGCCAGCAGCCGACAGGGGGATGAAAAACTGTTTTTT CASSRQGDEKLFF
TRBD1 TRBJ2-2 TRBV28 few TGTGCCAGCAGTTGGGACAGGGAGGCCGGGGAGCTGTTTTTT CASSWDREAGELFF
. TRBJ1-1 TRBV3-1/TRBV3-2 few TGTGCCAGCAGCCAAGGGATGGGTTGGAGAGCTTTCTTT CASSQGMGWRAFF
TRBD2 TRBJ2-7 TRBV27 . TGTGCCAGCAGTCCCCGGGGGGGAGGGCCCTACGAGCAGTACTTC CASSPRGGGPYEQYF
. TRBJ2-1 TRBV3-1/TRBV3-2 once TGTGCCAGCAGCCAACTAGGAGGGGAGCAGTTCTTC CASSQLGGEQFF
. TRBJ1-4 TRBV27 . TGTGCCAGCAGTCCGGCAGGACGCCTATTCGGGGCAACTAATGAAAAACTGTTTTTT CASSPAGRLFGATNEKLFF
. TRBJ2-5 TRBV18 once TGTGCCAGCTCAGGCCCGGGAGCTCAAGAGACCCAGTACTTC CASSGPGAQETQYF
. TRBJ1-3 TRBV5-6 . TGTGCCAGCAGCTTGGCCGGACACACCTCTGGAAACACCATATATTTT CASSLAGHTSGNTIYF
TRBD1 TRBJ2-5 TRBV6-5 . TGTGCCAGCAGTTACTCTCAGGACAGGTTGGGGGAGACCCAGTACTTC CASSYSQDRLGETQYF
. TRBJ1-2 TRBV7-8 few TGTGCCAGCAGCTTCCTCTTGACAGTGGACTATGGCTACACCTTC CASSFLLTVDYGYTF
TRBD2 TRBJ2-7 TRBV6-1 . TGTGCCAGCAGTGAAGCCGGGACTAGCGGGAGGAGATACGAGCAGTACTTC CASSEAGTSGRRYEQYF
TRBD1 TRBJ1-6 TRBV5-1 . TGCGCCAGCAGCTTGGAGGACAGGGCAGGATCACCCCTCCACTTT CASSLEDRAGSPLHF
. TRBJ2-1 TRBV7-6 . TGTGCCAGCAGCTTAAAGCAAGCGCAGAACAATGAGCAGTTCTTC CASSLKQAQNNEQFF
. TRBJ2-5 TRBV16 . TGTGCCAGCAGCCAATCGTGGCGCGGGATGGAGACCCAGTACTTC CASSQSWRGMETQYF
. TRBJ2-2 TRBV5-4 . TGTGCCAGCAGCCCTTTCCAGGGGACGGCCGGGGAGCTGTTTTTT CASSPFQGTAGELFF
. TRBJ2-7 TRBV15 . TGTGCCACCAGCATAGGACGCGGGCTGGGCTACGAGCAGTACTTC CATSIGRGLGYEQYF
TRBD1 TRBJ1-4 TRBV28 few TGTGCCAGCAGTTTACTAGGGGGCGCCTTAGAAAAACTGTTTTTT CASSLLGGALEKLFF
TRBD1 TRBJ1-5 TRBV27 . TGTGCCAGCAGTCCAGGGGGCTTGCGTCAGCCCCAGCATTTT CASSPGGLRQPQHF
TRBD2 TRBJ2-1 TRBV29-1 once TGCAGCGTTATCGAATTTGTTCTAGCGGGAGGGCGGAATGAGCAGTTCTTC CSVIEFVLAGGRNEQFF
. TRBJ2-2 TRBV19 . TGTGCCAGTAGTATATCTCAGGGTAGGACCGGGGAGCTGTTTTTT CASSISQGRTGELFF
TRBD1 TRBJ1-4 TRBV7-6 . TGTGCCAGCAGCTTCAGACCGGGACAGGGGGGGGAAAAACTGTTTTTT CASSFRPGQGGEKLFF
. TRBJ1-2 TRBV28 . TGTGCCAGCAGTTTGAGGGGGGGCTACACCTTC CASSLRGGYTF
. TRBJ1-1 TRBV28 . TGTGCCAGCAGCCCTTGGGAGGGGAACACTGAAGCTTTCTTT CASSPWEGNTEAFF
. TRBJ2-7 TRBV7-2 . TGTGCCAGCAGCTTAGTTTGGAGTTCTCCTGGCGAGCAGTACTTC CASSLVWSSPGEQYF
. TRBJ1-4 TRBV14 . TGTGCCAGCAGCCAACAGGGGCTCAATGAAAAACTGTTTTTT CASSQQGLNEKLFF
TRBD1 TRBJ1-2 TRBV27 . TGTGCCAGCAGTAGCGTCAATGCGGGACAGGGGATCGATGGCTACACCTTC CASSSVNAGQGIDGYTF
TRBD1 TRBJ1-2 TRBV7-9 . TGTGCCAGCAGCTTAGCGGGACAGACCTATGGCTACACCTTC CASSLAGQTYGYTF
TRBD1 TRBJ2-7 TRBV5-4 few TGTGCCAGCAGCCAAGACAGGGCAGGATCCTACGAGCAGTACTTC CASSQDRAGSYEQYF
TRBD2 TRBJ2-4 TRBV3-1/TRBV3-2 once TGTGCCAGCAGCCCTGGACTAGCCAAGGGAGCCAAAAACATTCAGTACTTC CASSPGLAKGAKNIQYF
. TRBJ2-2 TRBV5-1 . TGCGCCAGCAGCTTGGCCGGAGACACCGGGGAGCTGTTTTTT CASSLAGDTGELFF
. TRBJ2-5 TRBV3-1/TRBV3-2 . TGTGCCAGCAGCCAAGTTTACGAGTACCAAGAGACCCAGTACTTC CASSQVYEYQETQYF
. TRBJ1-2 TRBV5-8 . TGTGCCAGCCTGCAGGGTTTCGGCTACACCTTC CASLQGFGYTF
. TRBJ2-5 TRBV30 . TGTGCCTGGGACAGACGTCTACAAGAGACCCAGTACTTC CAWDRRLQETQYF
. TRBJ2-7 TRBV5-4 . TGTGCCAGCAGCTTGGAGAGCACCTACGAGCAGTACTTC CASSLESTYEQYF
TRBD2 TRBJ2-1 TRBV24-1 . TGTGCCACCAGTGATTGGGGGGGGTCGACTAGCGGGATACGTAATGAGCAGTTCTTC CATSDWGGSTSGIRNEQFF
TRBD1 TRBJ1-1 TRBV19 . TGTGCCAGTAGTACACGGACAGGGGCGATGAACACTGAAGCTTTCTTT CASSTRTGAMNTEAFF
. TRBJ1-6 TRBV27 . TGTGCCAGCAGCGGAGCTGGATATGGTACTCAGCCCCTCCACTTT CASSGAGYGTQPLHF
. TRBJ1-2 TRBV6-5 few TGTGCCAGCGGGGCCGATTATGGCTACACCTTC CASGADYGYTF
. TRBJ2-3 TRBV2 . TGTGCCAGCAGTGGTCACCGGGGATCTAGCACAGATACGCAGTATTTT CASSGHRGSSTDTQYF